This TCR beta chain was captured in a study of T-cell reconstitution after alpha-beta-depleted transplantation in children. Trimming removed 1 base from V and 2 bases from J, with 14 bases in between. The CDR3 is 16 amino acids. Germline V gene sequence: CDR1 LGHDT, CDR2 YNNKEL (reference sequence). The sample holds a few counts of this clonotype. Preparation of the TCRbeta library used unique molecular identifiers. TCRdb redid the calling of the PCR reads with MiXCR, one entry per CDR3 protein. This sample has a few hundred thousand distinct CDR3 sequences, with roughly a tenth found just once. Sequencing used PBMCs from the stem cell graft donor, obtained from the stem cell graft. The clonotype comes from a human donor who donated a stem cell graft to a child with acute myeloid leukemia. The chain combines TRBV3-1 with TRBJ2-5; D may correspond to TRBD1 or TRBD2 (5 bases each). This CDR3 is CASSQGGPGTQETQYF. In nucleotides, the CDR3 is TGTGCCAGCAGCCAAGGAGGTCCGGGGACGCAAGAGACCCAGTACTTC.